Sequencing of this TCR beta chain was carried out in a study of blood T cell repertoires in COVID-19. About the research overall: Sources were T cells, B-cell-depleted T cells, or PBMCs; the material itself was cDNA or gDNA.

The length of the CDR3 is 14 residues. The germline V gene encodes CDR1 MNHEY and CDR2 SMNVEV (reference sequence). The V gene end was trimmed by 2 bases and the J gene end by 5 bases; junction bases not matched to a gene: 4. Generated by immunoSEQ multiplex PCR, the TCRdb table keeps only in-frame clones and is missing some. This table has about 100,000 clones, roughly 87% appearing once. The sample holds one count of this clone. Sequenced input: peripheral blood. The chain uses TRBV27 and TRBJ2-5; 8 nucleotides align to TRBD1. The sequence derives from a man in his thirties or forties in a cohort sampled during active COVID-19. The CDR3 bases are TGTGCCAGCAGTTTACCAGGGGGCCGGGAGACCCAGTACTTC. Amino acids: CASSLPGGRETQYF.